This T cell receptor beta chain was observed in a study of T cell responses to AZD1222 COVID-19 vaccine. The CDR3 loop spans 15 amino acids. Trimming shortened V by 5 bases and J by 6 bases, and 17 bases separated the two germline ends. Germline CDR1 and CDR2: MDHEN and SYDVKM. Data came from immunoSEQ multiplex PCR; TCRdb stores just in-frame clones and leaves some out. The sample lists 100,000 to 150,000 clones, about 91% occurring once. J is TRBJ1-5 and V is TRBV28, with D maybe TRBD1 (6 bases). Here the sequenced sample was peripheral blood, taken on day 0 of AZD1222 vaccination. The source is an adult in good health. The CDR3 nucleotides are TGTGCCAGCAGTCCCCTGGGGGGCGGGAGTCAGCCCCAGCATTTT. It codes for CASSPLGGGSQPQHF.